A selection of T cell receptor beta chains follows, all from one sample in a study of patients and donors after allogeneic stem cell transplantation. One entry per CDR3 protein results from TCRdb running MiXCR on the RT-PCR reads. The sample consists of under 30,000 distinct CDR3 sequences, roughly 7.3% of them appearing once. Sequencing used blood, either unsorted or a sorted T cell fraction (not recorded which). Receptor source: a human donor who was either an allogeneic HSCT recipient or a stem cell or donor lymphocyte infusion donor (not recorded which). It is not recorded whose cells these are; they may come from a transplant donor. Each CDR3 is given with its conserved first and last residue. D genes are given only for firm matches. Size is stated for part of the rows, as once, few or many counts, or as a class when the clone is expanded.

TRBV5-1	TRBJ2-1	few	.	CASSLIFDVMSSYNEQFF	TGCGCCAGCAGTCTTATATTCGATGTGATGAGCTCCTACAATGAGCAGTTCTTC
TRBV7-9	TRBJ2-7	.	TRBD2	CASSFGGAGGGEQYF	TGTGCCAGCAGCTTCGGTGGAGCGGGAGGGGGCGAGCAGTACTTC
TRBV28	TRBJ1-1	many	.	CASGQQYTEAFF	TGTGCCAGCGGACAGCAGTACACTGAAGCTTTCTTT
TRBV27	TRBJ2-7	many	TRBD2	CASTPGEGLSYEQYF	TGTGCCAGCACCCCGGGGGAGGGGCTTTCCTACGAGCAGTACTTC
TRBV4-2	TRBJ2-1	many	.	CASSQGARDSWNEQFF	TGTGCCAGCAGCCAAGGAGCGCGCGACAGTTGGAATGAGCAGTTCTTC
TRBV15	TRBJ2-5	.	TRBD2	CATSRKGEGGETQYF	TGTGCCACCAGCAGAAAAGGGGAGGGTGGGGAGACCCAGTACTTC
TRBV7-9	TRBJ2-7	many	.	CASSLVEDTSYEQYF	TGTGCCAGCAGCTTAGTAGAGGACACTTCCTACGAGCAGTACTTC
TRBV4-1	TRBJ2-5	.	.	CASSHPGAEETQYF	TGCGCCAGCAGCCACCCGGGGGCCGAAGAGACCCAGTACTTC
TRBV18	TRBJ2-6	few	.	CASRPSVSKYGANVLTF	TGTGCCAGCCGGCCGTCGGTCTCTAAGTATGGGGCCAACGTCCTGACTTTC
TRBV11-1	TRBJ2-2	many	.	CASSLDSQMPLFF	TGTGCCAGCAGCTTAGACAGTCAAATGCCGCTGTTTTTT
TRBV5-6	TRBJ1-6	many	TRBD1	CASSLWTGGESSPLHF	TGTGCCAGCAGCTTGTGGACAGGGGGAGAGAGTTCACCCCTCCACTTT
TRBV5-1	TRBJ1-4	.	.	CASSLMGAANEKLFF	TGCGCCAGCAGCTTGATGGGGGCGGCTAATGAAAAACTGTTTTTT
TRBV6-1	TRBJ2-2	medium-sized	TRBD1	CASTLDRGSPGELFF	TGTGCCAGCACTCTCGACAGGGGTAGCCCCGGGGAGCTGTTTTTT
TRBV4-2	TRBJ1-2	few	.	CASSQESTGTYGYTF	TGTGCCAGCAGCCAAGAATCTACAGGGACCTATGGCTACACCTTC
TRBV7-9	TRBJ1-4	many	TRBD1	CASSFRDRGNQKLFF	TGTGCCAGCAGCTTCCGGGACAGGGGAAATCAAAAACTGTTTTTT
TRBV11-3	TRBJ1-2	few	TRBD1	CASSLELGTDYGYTF	TGTGCCAGCAGCTTAGAGTTGGGGACAGACTATGGCTACACCTTC
TRBV5-1	TRBJ1-2	many	.	CASSLARPGVGYGYTF	TGCGCCAGCAGCTTGGCCCGGCCAGGGGTAGGCTATGGCTACACCTTC
TRBV12-3/TRBV12-4	TRBJ1-1	many	TRBD1	CASSLPGQGGTEAFF	TGTGCCAGCAGTTTACCCGGACAGGGTGGCACTGAAGCTTTCTTT
TRBV29-1	TRBJ2-5	.	.	CSVRRAQETQYF	TGCAGCGTTAGGCGGGCACAAGAGACCCAGTACTTC
TRBV24-1	TRBJ2-5	many	.	CATSDWDTTETQYF	TGTGCCACCAGTGACTGGGATACAACCGAGACCCAGTACTTC
TRBV9	TRBJ1-1	few	.	CASSEGGAAGTEAFF	TGTGCCAGCAGCGAGGGAGGGGCCGCGGGCACTGAAGCTTTCTTT
TRBV19	TRBJ1-6	.	.	CASSIVQGSYNSPLHF	TGTGCCAGTAGTATAGTCCAGGGCTCCTATAATTCACCCCTCCACTTT
TRBV7-2	TRBJ1-4	many	TRBD1	CASSFWTGDEKLFF	TGTGCCAGCAGCTTTTGGACAGGGGATGAAAAACTGTTTTTT
TRBV7-8	TRBJ2-2	.	.	CASSLRAGRTGELFF	TGTGCCAGCAGCCTACGGGCGGGGAGGACCGGGGAGCTGTTTTTT
TRBV5-1	TRBJ2-1	many	TRBD2	CASSSGLWDNEQFF	TGCGCCAGCAGCTCGGGACTATGGGACAATGAGCAGTTCTTC
TRBV11-1	TRBJ2-1	many	TRBD2	CASSPRTSGLSNEQFF	TGTGCCAGCAGCCCGCGGACTAGCGGGCTCTCGAATGAGCAGTTCTTC
TRBV20-1	TRBJ2-1	many	.	CSARDSRGLEMQFF	TGCAGTGCTAGAGATTCTAGGGGTTTAGAAATGCAGTTCTTC